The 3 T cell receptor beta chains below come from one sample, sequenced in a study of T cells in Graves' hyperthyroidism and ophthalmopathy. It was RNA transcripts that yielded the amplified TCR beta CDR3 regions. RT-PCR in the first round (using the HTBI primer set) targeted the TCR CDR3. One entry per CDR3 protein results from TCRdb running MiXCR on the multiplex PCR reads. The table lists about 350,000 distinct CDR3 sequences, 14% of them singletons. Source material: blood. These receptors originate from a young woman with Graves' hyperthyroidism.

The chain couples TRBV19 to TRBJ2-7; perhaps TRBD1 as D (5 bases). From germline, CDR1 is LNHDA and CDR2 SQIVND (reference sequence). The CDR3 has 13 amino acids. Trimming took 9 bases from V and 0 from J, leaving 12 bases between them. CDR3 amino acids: CASRDSSSYEQYF. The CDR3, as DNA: TGTGCCAGCCGAGACAGTAGCTCCTACGAGCAGTACTTC.

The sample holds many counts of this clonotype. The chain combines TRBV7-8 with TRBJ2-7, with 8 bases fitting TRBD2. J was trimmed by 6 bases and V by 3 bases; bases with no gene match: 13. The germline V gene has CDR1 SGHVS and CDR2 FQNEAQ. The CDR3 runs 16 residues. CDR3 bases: TGTGCCAGCAGCTTTAGGGTCGGGAGGGGTGGGAGCGAGCAGTACTTC. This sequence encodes CASSFRVGRGGSEQYF.

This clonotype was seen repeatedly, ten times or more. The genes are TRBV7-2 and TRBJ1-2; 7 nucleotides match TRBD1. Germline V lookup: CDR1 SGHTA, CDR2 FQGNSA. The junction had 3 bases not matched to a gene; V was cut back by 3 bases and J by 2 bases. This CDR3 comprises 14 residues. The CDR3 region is CASSFDRVNYGYTF. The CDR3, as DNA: TGTGCCAGCAGCTTCGACAGGGTGAACTATGGCTACACCTTC.